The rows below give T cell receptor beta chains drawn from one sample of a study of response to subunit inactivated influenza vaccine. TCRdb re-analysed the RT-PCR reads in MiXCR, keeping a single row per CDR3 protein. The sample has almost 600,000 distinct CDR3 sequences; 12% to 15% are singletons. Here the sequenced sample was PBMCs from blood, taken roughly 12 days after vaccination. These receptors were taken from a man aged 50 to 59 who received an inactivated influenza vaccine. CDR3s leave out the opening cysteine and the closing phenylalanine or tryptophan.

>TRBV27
ASSFLGASAF
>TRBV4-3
ASSQGVYTGELF
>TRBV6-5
ASTGARNEQF
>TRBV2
ASTGQGRQPQH
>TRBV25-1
ASSEFNGETQY
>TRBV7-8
ASSFPLRGELF
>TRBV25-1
ASSASPMGYEQF
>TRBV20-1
SASPRGGYNSPLH
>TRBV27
ASSFLAGTAYGYT
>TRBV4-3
ASSQDLGPRY
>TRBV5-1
ASSLGAHRGRYEQY
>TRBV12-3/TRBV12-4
ASSFNLVPGQPQH
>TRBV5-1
ASSPWFGSNQPQH
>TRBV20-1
SAYRYLNYGYT
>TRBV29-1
SVVGIAGAVDTQY
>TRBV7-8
ASSQSSGPPYEQY